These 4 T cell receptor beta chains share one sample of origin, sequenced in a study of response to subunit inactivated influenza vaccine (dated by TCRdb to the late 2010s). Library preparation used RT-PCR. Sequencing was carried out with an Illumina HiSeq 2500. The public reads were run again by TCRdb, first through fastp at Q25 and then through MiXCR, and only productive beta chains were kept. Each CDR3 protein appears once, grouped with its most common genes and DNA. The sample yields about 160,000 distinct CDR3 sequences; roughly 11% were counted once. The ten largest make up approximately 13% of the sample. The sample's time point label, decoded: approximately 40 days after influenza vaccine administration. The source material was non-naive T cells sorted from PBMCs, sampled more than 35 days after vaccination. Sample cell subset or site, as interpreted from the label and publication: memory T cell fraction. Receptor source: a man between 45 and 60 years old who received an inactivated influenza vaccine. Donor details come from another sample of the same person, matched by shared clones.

The CDR3 coding sequence is TGTGCCAGCGGAGGACAGGGGAGAACTGAGCAGTTCTTC. This translates into CASGGQGRTEQFF. The chain joins TRBV2 to TRBJ2-1, with 9 bases aligning to TRBD1. V lost 8 bases and J lost 9; bases outside the gene matches: 8. This CDR3 spans 13 amino acids. Germline CDR1 is SNHLY and CDR2 is FYNNEI.

The CDR3: CATLAGGHTNTQYF. CDR3 DNA: TGTGCCACCTTAGCGGGGGGACACACGAATACGCAGTATTTT. J is TRBJ2-3 and V is TRBV10-3, with TRBD2 matching over 10 bases. With 10 bases clipped from V and 7 bases from J, the junction kept 11 bases outside the gene matches. In germline, CDR1 is ENHRY, CDR2 SYGVKD. The CDR3 sequence is 14 residues long.

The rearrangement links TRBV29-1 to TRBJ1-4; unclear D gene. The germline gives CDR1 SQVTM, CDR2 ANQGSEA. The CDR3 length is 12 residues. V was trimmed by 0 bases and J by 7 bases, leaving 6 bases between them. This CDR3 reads CSVEDNSEKLFF. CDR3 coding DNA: TGCAGCGTTGAAGATAATAGTGAAAAACTGTTTTTT.

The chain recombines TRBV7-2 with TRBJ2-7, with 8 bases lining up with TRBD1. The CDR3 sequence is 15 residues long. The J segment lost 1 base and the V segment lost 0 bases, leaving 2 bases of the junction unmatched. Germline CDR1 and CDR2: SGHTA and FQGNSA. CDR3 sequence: CASSLARDRSYEQYF. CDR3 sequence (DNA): TGTGCCAGCAGCTTAGCGCGGGACAGGTCCTACGAGCAGTACTTC.